The sequence of this T cell receptor (beta chain) was determined in a study of cytomegalovirus exposure and HLA in healthy donors. Study results and limitations: Compared with the roughly 730-donor mean, an Asian-associated ancestry cluster reportedly had fewer N-insertions, according to a later analysis.

In its sample, this clone was seen once. The antigen remains undetermined. With V trimmed by 6 bases and J by 6 bases, 7 bases remained unmatched. Germline assignment: CDR1 LNHDA and CDR2 SQIVND (reference sequence). The CDR3 has 14 residues. Vbeta (60) and Jbeta (13) primers were used in the PCR. TCRdb's table, derived via immunoSEQ multiplex PCR, lists solely in-frame clones and lacks some. The table has more than 95,000 clones, about two thirds seen once. The material sequenced was PBMCs. The V and J genes are TRBV19 and TRBJ2-2, with 7 nucleotides matching TRBD1. This sequence was found in a man aged 55 to 70 in good health and CMV-seropositive. CDR3 in amino acids: CASRGQGVAGELFF. DNA of the CDR3: TGTGCCAGTAGGGGGCAGGGGGTGGCCGGGGAGCTGTTTTTT.